Reported below is one TCR beta chain. Its antigen is as yet unknown. The data were taken from a study of cytomegalovirus exposure and HLA in healthy donors. Background on the study: There were approximately 81 million unique TCRs (from HLA-typed donors) in an early data release. The study placed 80% to 85% of its approximately 400 genotyped donors in the Caucasian-associated ancestry cluster. Study conclusions and caveats: Analysis was carried out at a later point, and it linked a missense DCLRE1C variant to TCR beta V- and J-gene trimming. Versus the approximately 700-donor mean, an Asian-associated ancestry cluster reportedly showed fewer N-insertions in a later analysis.

Vbeta (60) and Jbeta (13) primers were used in the PCR. Sequencing used immunoSEQ multiplex PCR; TCRdb keeps in-frame clones, though not all of them. The sample consists of 50,000 or so clones, around 70% of them appearing once. CDR1 and CDR2 from the germline V gene are SGHNT and YYREEE (reference sequence). The CDR3 has 13 amino acids. V lost 2 bases, J lost 5 bases, and 4 bases stayed unmatched. Sequencing was carried out using PBMCs. The rearrangement links TRBV5-4 to TRBJ2-7, with TRBD1 identical over 7 bases. This receptor was taken from a woman aged 50 to 65 in good health and CMV-seronegative. The CDR3 spells CASSLGTENEQYF. The DNA for the CDR3 is TGTGCCAGCAGCTTAGGGACAGAAAACGAGCAGTACTTC.